The clone carrying this T cell receptor beta chain was counted ten times or more. What it binds is not known. The investigators reverse transcribed all of the isolated RNA, so they sequenced expressed TCRB transcripts. Sequencing was performed with immunoSEQ multiplex PCR; in TCRdb, only in-frame clones are kept and a portion is missing. The table records some 370,000 clones, over 8.5% of them present only once. The sample comes from a study of beta chain features in type 1 diabetes. The overall study: On cell yields, gender and age, patients and healthy donors were similar. Study-level findings and limits: In type 1 diabetes patients, VDJ junctions had fewer insertions; deletions at these junctions were more frequent. In all four CD4+ subsets, TCRB CDR3 length was significantly, moderately reduced in type 1 diabetes. The study found that naive, central memory and Treg TCRB repertoires appeared more similar in patients than in healthy donors.

The CDR3 has 14 amino acids. Deletions cut 4 bases from V and 5 bases from J, with 14 bases between. Germline values: CDR1 MNHEY, CDR2 SMNVEV (reference sequence). Naive, central memory, regulatory and stem cell-like memory cells within the CD4+ compartment were sorted using CD45RO/CCR7/CD25/CD127/CD95/CD27. The source is a man aged 25 to 40 with type 1 diabetes. V is TRBV27 and J is TRBJ2-5, with D tentatively TRBD1 or TRBD2 (5 bases each). The sequencing sample was made of central memory CD4+ T cells from blood. The CDR3 loop is CASSSGTWGETQYF. In DNA form, the CDR3 reads TGTGCCAGCAGTTCAGGCACCTGGGGGGAGACCCAGTACTTC.